In this sample, the clone carrying this T cell receptor beta chain turned up many times. The CDR3 length is 13 residues. The germline gives CDR1 SGDLS, CDR2 YYNGEE. V lost 4 bases, J lost 2 bases, and 8 bases lay in between. Genomic DNA templated the TCR beta VDJ and CDR3 profiling. TCRdb re-called the reads with MiXCR, one entry per CDR3 protein. Of over 150,000 distinct CDR3 sequences detected, about 52% appear once; the ten largest clones hold approximately 12%. Patients chosen for sequencing had CD8+CD57+ cells that had expanded, as shown by flow cytometry. The data originate from a study of CD8+CD57+ T cells in acquired aplastic anemia.

This receptor was taken from a human donor with aplastic anemia. The rearrangement uses TRBV9 and TRBJ2-3; no clear D. Sequencing used sorted CD4+, CD8+, or CD8+CD57+ T cells (not recorded which) from PBMCs. In DNA, the CDR3 is TGTGCCAGCAGCCCCGACTTCACAGATACGCAGTATTTT. It encodes CASSPDFTDTQYF.